The subject of this entry is one T cell receptor beta chain. Profiled with immunoSEQ multiplex PCR; TCRdb holds only in-frame clones, not every one. Of around 34,000 clones listed, 90% are singletons. This specimen comes from a study of T cell changes during pregnancy in multiple sclerosis. Sequenced material: CD8+ T cells from peripheral blood mononuclear cells, taken before pregnancy. This sequence originates from a female donor with multiple sclerosis, enrolled in a pregnancy study.

CDR3 DNA: TGTGCCTGGGGACAGTTCGATGGAAACACCATATATTTT. Protein sequence: CAWGQFDGNTIYF. The J gene is TRBJ1-3, the V gene TRBV30, with D possibly being TRBD1 (6 bases). Germline assignment: CDR1 GTSNPN and CDR2 SVGIG (reference sequence). The CDR3 covers 13 residues. Trimming removed 5 bases at V and 3 bases at J, with 11 bases between.